The following is a TCR beta chain sequence with its context. Its target is unknown. The CDR3 has 14 residues. V shed 0 bases and J shed 6 bases, with 9 bases lying between them. Germline assignment: CDR1 SEHNR and CDR2 FQNEAQ (reference sequence). This record comes from a study of blood T cells in healthy people across ages. Study-wide findings and caveats: Higher diversity, along with more naive CD4+ cells, distinguished long-lived donors from aged donors. Per-million-T-cell TCR beta diversity fell roughly linearly with age. The percentage of naive T cells correlated strongly with TCR beta diversity.

A second PCR, run for about 6 to 11 cycles, used a sample-barcoded 5' primer plus a J-beta primer mix. Each cDNA molecule carried a tag from a template-switch adaptor that contained 12 random nucleotides. TCRdb itself ran the 5' RACE reads through MiXCR, one entry per CDR3 protein. The sample has approximately 680,000 distinct CDR3 sequences, less than 40% seen once. This TCR was recovered from a woman over 75 in good health. What was sequenced was blood. The chain uses TRBV7-9 and TRBJ2-1; D uncertain. In DNA form, the CDR3 reads TGTGCCAGCAGCTTAGCCGGACGAGTCAATGAGCAGTTCTTC. Amino acid sequence: CASSLAGRVNEQFF.